This TCR beta chain was identified during a study of beta chain features in type 1 diabetes. This clone was counted only a few times. Expressed TCRB transcripts were sequenced, since all the RNA that had been isolated was reverse transcribed. Here immunoSEQ multiplex PCR was the method, and the copy in TCRdb shows in-frame clones only, minus some. This table has 860,000 or so clones, roughly a sixth appearing once. This TCR derives from a woman between 18 and 29 years old in good health. The sequencing sample was made of naive CD4+ T cells from blood.

The CDR3 nucleotides are TGTGCCAGCAGTTACTCGATGGCTAGCGGGACAGATACGCAGTATTTT. Protein sequence: CASSYSMASGTDTQYF. The chain links TRBV6-6 to TRBJ2-3, with TRBD2 matching 8 bases. The CDR3 sequence is 16 residues long. Per germline, CDR1 MNHNY and CDR2 SVGAGI (reference sequence). V lost 0 bases, J lost 3 bases, and 5 bases stayed unmatched.